The rows below give T cell receptor beta chains drawn from one sample of a study of T cell changes during pregnancy in multiple sclerosis. Sequenced by immunoSEQ multiplex PCR; TCRdb stores in-frame clones only, minus some. The table records tens of thousands of clones, less than 95% of them present only once. The sample was peripheral blood, taken in the third trimester of pregnancy. These receptors were obtained from a female donor in good health, enrolled as a control in a pregnancy study. Both conserved end residues are part of each CDR3. A D gene is named only where the DNA matches it firmly. Part of the rows lack a size; the others show once, few, many or a class for expanded clones.

NA TRBD1 TRBJ1-1 TRBV18 CASSPGTGRMTEAFF TGTGCCAGCTCCCCCGGGACAGGGCGTATGACTGAAGCTTTCTTT
NA NA TRBJ2-2 TRBV9 CASSVEEARNTGELFF TGTGCCAGCAGCGTAGAGGAGGCCAGGAACACCGGGGAGCTGTTTTTT
NA NA TRBJ2-2 TRBV7-9 CASSPTGRVNTGELFF TGTGCCAGCAGCCCCACAGGCAGGGTGAACACCGGGGAGCTGTTTTTT
once NA TRBJ1-3 TRBV6-5 CASSYTGQSAGNTIYF TGTGCCAGCAGTTACACCGGACAGTCGGCTGGAAACACCATATATTTT
NA NA TRBJ1-3 TRBV2 CASGQQGVETGNTIYF TGTGCCAGCGGACAACAGGGAGTTGAGACTGGAAACACCATATATTTT
NA NA TRBJ2-1 TRBV21-1 CASSNRGSSYNEQFF TGTGCCAGCAGCAACCGGGGGAGCTCCTACAATGAGCAGTTCTTC
once TRBD1 TRBJ2-1 TRBV28 CATRSLAGQVYNEQFF TGTGCCACCCGGTCCCTTGCAGGACAGGTCTACAATGAGCAGTTCTTC
NA NA TRBJ1-5 TRBV10-3 CATLQNSNQPQHF TGTGCCACATTACAGAATAGCAATCAGCCCCAGCATTTT
NA TRBD1 TRBJ1-4 TRBV27 CASRPRQGTNEKLFF TGTGCCAGCAGACCAAGACAGGGTACTAATGAAAAACTGTTTTTT
NA NA TRBJ1-5 TRBV18 CASSLSAGLGQPQHF TGTGCCAGCTCACTTTCTGCGGGCCTAGGGCAGCCCCAGCATTTT
NA TRBD2 TRBJ2-7 TRBV5-1 CASSLRTSGSSYEQYF TGCGCCAGCAGCTTGAGGACTAGCGGGAGCTCCTACGAGCAGTACTTC
NA NA TRBJ2-5 TRBV19 CASSISEGGVKETQYF TGTGCCAGTAGTATATCTGAGGGGGGGGTTAAAGAGACCCAGTACTTC
few TRBD1 TRBJ2-7 TRBV7-2 CASSSLPGTVYEQYF TGTGCCAGCAGTTCCCTACCCGGGACAGTTTACGAGCAGTACTTC
NA TRBD2 TRBJ2-3 TRBV27 CASSSPFRLAGDTDTQYF TGTGCCAGCAGTTCCCCCTTCAGACTAGCGGGAGACACAGATACGCAGTATTTT
NA TRBD2 TRBJ2-5 TRBV9 CASSVATGGSGGLRETQYF TGTGCCAGCAGCGTAGCTACAGGTGGTAGCGGGGGCCTCAGGGAGACCCAGTACTTC
NA NA TRBJ1-6 TRBV6-5 CASSSGTPTYNSPLHF TGTGCCAGCAGTTCCGGGACACCGACTTATAATTCACCCCTCCACTTT
NA NA TRBJ1-2 TRBV4-1 CASSQELGGTNYGYTF TGCGCCAGCAGCCAAGAGTTGGGGGGGACAAACTATGGCTACACCTTC
few NA TRBJ1-6 TRBV28 CASSLGRVDYNSPLHF TGTGCCAGCAGTTTGGGCAGGGTGGACTATAATTCACCCCTCCACTTT
NA NA TRBJ2-2 TRBV7-9 CASSSPQGRWELFF TGTGCCAGCAGTTCTCCCCAGGGTCGGTGGGAGCTGTTTTTT
NA NA TRBJ1-1 TRBV19 CASSSAPGDTEAFF TGTGCCAGTAGTTCGGCACCCGGGGACACTGAAGCTTTCTTT
NA NA TRBJ1-1 TRBV19 CASYDATTEAFF TGTGCCAGTTATGACGCGACTACTGAAGCTTTCTTT
NA NA TRBJ2-2 TRBV27 CASSFRSNLGAGELFF TGTGCCAGCAGTTTTAGATCGAATCTTGGAGCCGGGGAGCTGTTTTTT
NA NA TRBJ2-5 TRBV11-3 CASSLDQGKYQETQYF TGTGCCAGCAGCTTAGATCAGGGGAAGTACCAAGAGACCCAGTACTTC
NA TRBD1 TRBJ2-2 TRBV2 CATRDSYTGELFF TGTGCCACCAGGGACAGTTACACCGGGGAGCTGTTTTTT
NA NA TRBJ1-1 TRBV10-2 CASSESGGRGTEAFF TGCGCCAGCAGTGAGTCGGGGGGGCGTGGAACTGAAGCTTTCTTT
NA NA TRBJ2-7 TRBV12-5 CASRGYETYEQYF TGTGCTAGTAGGGGTTATGAGACCTACGAGCAGTACTTC
NA TRBD2 TRBJ2-5 TRBV5-1 CASSLGGRDETQYF TGCGCCAGCAGCTTAGGAGGGAGGGATGAGACCCAGTACTTC
NA NA TRBJ2-7 TRBV7-6 CASSLASSYEQYF TGTGCCAGCAGCTTAGCTAGCTCCTACGAGCAGTACTTC
NA NA TRBJ1-2 TRBV5-6 CASSLAGVGRDGGYTF TGTGCCAGCAGCTTGGCCGGTGTAGGCCGGGATGGGGGCTACACCTTC
NA TRBD1 TRBJ1-1 TRBV7-9 CASSLGQGNTEAFF TGTGCCAGCAGCTTAGGACAGGGGAACACTGAAGCTTTCTTT
NA NA TRBJ1-1 TRBV5-6 CASSLPDSYLNTEAFF TGTGCCAGCAGCCTCCCGGACAGCTACTTGAACACTGAAGCTTTCTTT
NA NA TRBJ1-1 TRBV6-5 CASSLTGTNTEAFF TGTGCCAGCAGTTTGACCGGGACAAACACTGAAGCTTTCTTT
NA NA TRBJ1-1 TRBV27 CASSPRWGGYTEAFF TGTGCCAGCAGTCCGAGGTGGGGAGGGTACACTGAAGCTTTCTTT
NA TRBD1 TRBJ1-1 TRBV15 CATSEQGAPEAFF TGTGCCACCAGCGAGCAGGGGGCTCCTGAAGCTTTCTTT
NA TRBD2 TRBJ2-2 TRBV7-2 CASSFPPTSGGATGELFF TGTGCCAGCAGCTTCCCTCCGACTAGCGGGGGGGCGACCGGGGAGCTGTTTTTT
NA NA TRBJ2-6 TRBV7-9 CASSLGGEAYSGANVLTF TGTGCCAGCAGCTTAGGTGGGGAGGCCTACTCTGGGGCCAACGTCCTGACTTTC
once NA TRBJ2-5 TRBV7-7 CASSLGGRETQYF TGTGCCAGCAGCTTAGGAGGGCGAGAGACCCAGTACTTC
NA NA TRBJ2-3 TRBV14 CASSQVVAGTDTQYF TGTGCCAGCAGCCAAGTCGTAGCGGGCACAGATACGCAGTATTTT
NA TRBD1 TRBJ1-2 TRBV5-1 CASTKDLGQGERYTF TGCGCCAGCACCAAGGACCTAGGACAGGGGGAACGCTACACCTTC
NA NA TRBJ2-7 TRBV5-4 CASSRKDRLYEQYF TGTGCCAGCAGCCGGAAAGACAGGCTCTACGAGCAGTACTTC
NA TRBD2 TRBJ2-1 TRBV6-1 CASSTRTSGLNEQFF TGTGCCAGCAGTACTAGGACTAGCGGACTCAATGAGCAGTTCTTC
NA NA TRBJ2-7 TRBV19 CASRRQAGYEQYF TGTGCCAGTAGGCGTCAGGCAGGCTACGAGCAGTACTTC
NA NA TRBJ1-3 TRBV6-1 CASSESLRTNSGNTIYF TGTGCCAGCAGTGAATCTTTACGGACAAACTCTGGAAACACCATATATTTT
NA NA TRBJ1-2 TRBV19 CATSIAAATNYGYTF TGTGCCACCTCTATCGCCGCGGCAACTAACTATGGCTACACCTTC
NA TRBD1 TRBJ1-2 TRBV6-5 CASSPLQTGPSGYTF TGTGCCAGCAGCCCGTTACAGACAGGGCCAAGTGGCTACACCTTC
NA TRBD1 TRBJ1-2 TRBV13 CASSFQQGARNYGYTF TGTGCCAGCAGCTTCCAACAGGGGGCGCGAAACTATGGCTACACCTTC
NA NA TRBJ1-1 TRBV7-2 CASSSDRTEAFF TGTGCCAGCAGCTCAGACAGGACTGAAGCTTTCTTT
NA TRBD2 TRBJ2-3 TRBV5-1 CASSFPPPLAEIYTDTQYF TGCGCCAGCAGCTTTCCCCCCCCACTAGCGGAGATCTACACAGATACGCAGTATTTT
NA NA TRBJ2-1 TRBV6-1 CASSETGRGANNEQFF TGTGCCAGCAGTGAAACCGGCAGGGGAGCAAACAATGAGCAGTTCTTC
NA NA TRBJ1-1 TRBV5-1 CASSFGEGEAFF TGCGCCAGCAGCTTCGGTGAGGGTGAAGCTTTCTTT
once NA TRBJ2-2 TRBV4-3 CASSRHEGGELFF TGCGCCAGCAGCCGACACGAGGGCGGGGAGCTGTTTTTT
NA NA TRBJ2-3 TRBV30 CAWSGGTDTQYF TGTGCCTGGAGTGGCGGCACAGATACGCAGTATTTT